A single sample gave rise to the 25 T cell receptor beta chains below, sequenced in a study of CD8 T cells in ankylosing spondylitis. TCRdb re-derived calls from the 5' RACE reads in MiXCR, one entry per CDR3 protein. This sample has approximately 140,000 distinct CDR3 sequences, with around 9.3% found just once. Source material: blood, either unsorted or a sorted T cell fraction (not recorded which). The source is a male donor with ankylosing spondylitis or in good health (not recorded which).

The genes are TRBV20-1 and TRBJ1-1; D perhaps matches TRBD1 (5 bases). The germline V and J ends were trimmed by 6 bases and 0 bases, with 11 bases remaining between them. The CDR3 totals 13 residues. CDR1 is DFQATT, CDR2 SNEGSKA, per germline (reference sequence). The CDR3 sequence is CSAPGRLNTEAFF. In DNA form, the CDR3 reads TGCAGTGCCCCGGGACGGTTGAACACTGAAGCTTTCTTT.

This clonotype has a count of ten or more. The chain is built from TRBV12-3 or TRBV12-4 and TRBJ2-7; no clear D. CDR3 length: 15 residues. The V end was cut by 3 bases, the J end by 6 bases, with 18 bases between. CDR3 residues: CASSFLGKGLFEQYF. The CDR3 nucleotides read TGTGCCAGCAGTTTCCTGGGTAAGGGCCTTTTCGAGCAGTACTTC.

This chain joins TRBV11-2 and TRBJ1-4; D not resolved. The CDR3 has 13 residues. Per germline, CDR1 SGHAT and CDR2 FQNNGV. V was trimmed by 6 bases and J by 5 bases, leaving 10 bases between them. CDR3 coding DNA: TGTGCCAGCAGACGCGACCTGAATGAAAAACTGTTTTTT. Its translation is CASRRDLNEKLFF.

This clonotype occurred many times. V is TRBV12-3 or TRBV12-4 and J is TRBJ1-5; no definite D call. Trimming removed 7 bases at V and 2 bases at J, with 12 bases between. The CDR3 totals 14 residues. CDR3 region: CASMWGGGNQPQHF. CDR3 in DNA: TGTGCCAGCATGTGGGGAGGTGGCAATCAGCCCCAGCATTTT.

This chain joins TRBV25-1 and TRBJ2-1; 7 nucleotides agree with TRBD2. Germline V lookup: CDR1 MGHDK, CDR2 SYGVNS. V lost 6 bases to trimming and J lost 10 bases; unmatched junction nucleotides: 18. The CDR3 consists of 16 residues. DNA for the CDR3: TGTGCCAGCAGAGCTACTAGCGCACACTCCTACCAAGAGCAGTTCTTC. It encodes CASRATSAHSYQEQFF.

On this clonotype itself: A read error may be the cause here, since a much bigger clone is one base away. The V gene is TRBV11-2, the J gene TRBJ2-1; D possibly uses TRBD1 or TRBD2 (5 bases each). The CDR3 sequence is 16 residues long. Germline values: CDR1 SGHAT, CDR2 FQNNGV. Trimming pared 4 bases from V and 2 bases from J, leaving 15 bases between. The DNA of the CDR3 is TGTGCCAGCAGCTCTATGAGGGGCCAAACCTACAATGAGCAGTTCTTC. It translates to CASSSMRGQTYNEQFF.

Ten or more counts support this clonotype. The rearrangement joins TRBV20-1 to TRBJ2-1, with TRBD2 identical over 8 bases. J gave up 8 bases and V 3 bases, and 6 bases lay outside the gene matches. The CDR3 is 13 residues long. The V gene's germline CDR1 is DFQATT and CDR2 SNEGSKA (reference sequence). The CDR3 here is CSASGRARDEQFF. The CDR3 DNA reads TGCAGTGCTAGCGGGAGGGCGCGGGATGAGCAGTTCTTC.

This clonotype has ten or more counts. As DNA, the CDR3 is TGCAGTGCTAGCCCGTCTCGAGGTCGAGAGACCCAGTACTTC. Protein: CSASPSRGRETQYF. The chain joins TRBV20-1 to TRBJ2-5; D remains unclear. Germline lookup yields CDR1 DFQATT and CDR2 SNEGSKA (reference sequence). CDR3 length equals 14 residues. V lost 3 bases and J lost 4, with 15 bases in between.

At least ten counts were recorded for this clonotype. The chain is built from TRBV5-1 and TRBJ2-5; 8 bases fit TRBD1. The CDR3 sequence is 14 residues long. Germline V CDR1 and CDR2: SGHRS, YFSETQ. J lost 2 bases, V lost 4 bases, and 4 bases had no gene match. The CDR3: CASSVDRAQETQYF. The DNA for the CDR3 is TGCGCCAGCAGCGTGGACAGGGCACAAGAGACCCAGTACTTC. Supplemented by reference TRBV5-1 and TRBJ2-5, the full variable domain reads KAGVTQTPRYLIKTRGQQVTLSCSPISGHRSVSWYQQTPGQGLQFLFEYFSETQRNKGNFPGRFSGRQFSNSRSEMNVSTLELGDSALYLCASSVDRAQETQYFGPGTRLLVL.

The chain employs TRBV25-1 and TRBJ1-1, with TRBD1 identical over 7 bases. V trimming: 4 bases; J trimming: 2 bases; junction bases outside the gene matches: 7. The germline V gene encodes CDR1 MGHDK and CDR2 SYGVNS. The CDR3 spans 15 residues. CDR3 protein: CASSGQGGSNTEAFF. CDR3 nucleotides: TGTGCCAGCAGTGGACAGGGAGGGAGTAACACTGAAGCTTTCTTT. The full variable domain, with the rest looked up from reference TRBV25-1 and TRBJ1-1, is EADIYQTPRYLVIGTGKKITLECSQTMGHDKMYWYQQDPGMELHLIHYSYGVNSTEKGDLSSESTVSRIRTEHFPLTLESARPSHTSQYLCASSGQGGSNTEAFFGQGTRLTVV.

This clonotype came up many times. The CDR3 here is CASSQGTSYGYTF. In DNA, the CDR3 is TGTGCCAGCAGCCAAGGTACATCGTATGGCTACACCTTC. The V call is TRBV14, the J call TRBJ1-2; D call uncertain. V gave up 1 base and J gave up 5 bases, with 8 bases separating them. The CDR3 runs to 13 residues. Germline loops: CDR1 SGHDN, CDR2 FVKESK.

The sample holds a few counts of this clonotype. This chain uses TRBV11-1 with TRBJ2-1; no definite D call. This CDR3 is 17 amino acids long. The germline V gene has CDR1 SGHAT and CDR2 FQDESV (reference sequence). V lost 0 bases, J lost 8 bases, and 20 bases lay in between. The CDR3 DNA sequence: TGTGCCAGCAGCTTAGCGGGCAAAGGGCGTCGAGTGGATGAGCAGTTCTTC. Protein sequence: CASSLAGKGRRVDEQFF.

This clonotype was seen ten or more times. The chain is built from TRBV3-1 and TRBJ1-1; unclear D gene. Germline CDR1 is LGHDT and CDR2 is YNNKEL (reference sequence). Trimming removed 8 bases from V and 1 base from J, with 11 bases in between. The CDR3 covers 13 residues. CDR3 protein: CASAAGTNTEAFF. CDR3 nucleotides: TGTGCCAGCGCCGCGGGAACGAACACTGAAGCTTTCTTT. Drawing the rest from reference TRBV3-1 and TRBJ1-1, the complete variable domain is DTAVSQTPKYLVTQMGNDKSIKCEQNLGHDTMYWYKQDSKKFLKIMFSYNNKELIINETVPNRFSPKSPDKAHLNLHINSLELGDSAVYFCASAAGTNTEAFFGQGTRLTVV.

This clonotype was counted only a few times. Here the CDR3 DNA reads TGTGCCAGCAGCTTAACCCCCGCCGGACTAGAATCTAACGGGGAGCTGTTTTTT. Amino acids: CASSLTPAGLESNGELFF. V gene TRBV7-3 combines with J gene TRBJ2-2; TRBD2 agrees at 7 bases. The CDR3 extends over 18 amino acids. CDR1 and CDR2 (germline): SGHTA, FQGTGA. The ends lost 0 bases at V and 7 bases at J; junction bases unmatched: 14.

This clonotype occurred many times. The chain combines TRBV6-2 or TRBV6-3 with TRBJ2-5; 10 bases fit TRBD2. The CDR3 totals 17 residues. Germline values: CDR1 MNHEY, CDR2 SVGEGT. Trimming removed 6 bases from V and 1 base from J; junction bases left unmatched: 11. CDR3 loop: CASRRPNSGRTQETQYF. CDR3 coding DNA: TGTGCCAGCAGACGACCTAATAGCGGGAGGACCCAAGAGACCCAGTACTTC.

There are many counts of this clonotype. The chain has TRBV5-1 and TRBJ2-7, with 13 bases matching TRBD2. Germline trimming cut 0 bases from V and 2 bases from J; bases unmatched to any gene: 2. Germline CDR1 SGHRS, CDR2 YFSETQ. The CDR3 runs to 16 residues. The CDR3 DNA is TGCGCCAGCAGCTTGGGACTAGCGGGAGGAACCTACGAGCAGTACTTC. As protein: CASSLGLAGGTYEQYF.

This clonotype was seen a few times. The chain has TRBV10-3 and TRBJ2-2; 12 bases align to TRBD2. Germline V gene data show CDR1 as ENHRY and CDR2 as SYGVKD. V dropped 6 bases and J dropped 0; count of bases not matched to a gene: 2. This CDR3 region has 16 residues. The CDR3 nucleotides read TGTGCCATCAGCAGGACTAGCGGGACGAACACCGGGGAGCTGTTTTTT. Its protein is CAISRTSGTNTGELFF.

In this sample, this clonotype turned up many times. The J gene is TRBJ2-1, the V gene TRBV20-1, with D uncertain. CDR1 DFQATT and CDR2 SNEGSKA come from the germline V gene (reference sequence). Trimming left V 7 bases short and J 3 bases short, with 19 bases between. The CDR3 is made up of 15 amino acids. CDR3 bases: TGCAGTGGCGAGTCCCCCGGACCCCTCTACAATGAGCAGTTCTTC. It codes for CSGESPGPLYNEQFF.

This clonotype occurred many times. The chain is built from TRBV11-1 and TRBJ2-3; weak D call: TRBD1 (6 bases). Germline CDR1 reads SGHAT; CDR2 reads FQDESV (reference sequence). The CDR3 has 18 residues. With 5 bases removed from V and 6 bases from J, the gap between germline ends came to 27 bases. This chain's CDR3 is CASSPWKMTGPLADTQYF. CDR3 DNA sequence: TGTGCCAGCAGCCCTTGGAAAATGACAGGTCCTCTCGCGGATACGCAGTATTTT.

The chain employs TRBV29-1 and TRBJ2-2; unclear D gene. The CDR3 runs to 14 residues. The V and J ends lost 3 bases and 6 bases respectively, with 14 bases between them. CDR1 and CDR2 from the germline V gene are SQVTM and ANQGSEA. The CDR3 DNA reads TGCAGCGTTGATGGTGGGATTAGGGCCGGGGAGCTGTTTTTT. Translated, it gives CSVDGGIRAGELFF.

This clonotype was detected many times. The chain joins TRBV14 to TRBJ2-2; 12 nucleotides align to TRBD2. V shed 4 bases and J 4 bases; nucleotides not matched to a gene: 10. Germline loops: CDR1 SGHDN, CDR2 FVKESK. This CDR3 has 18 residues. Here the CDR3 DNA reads TGTGCCAGCAGCCCCAGGCCGGGACTAGCGGGTATCACCGGGGAGCTGTTTTTT. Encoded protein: CASSPRPGLAGITGELFF. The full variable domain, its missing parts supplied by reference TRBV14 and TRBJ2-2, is EAGVTQFPSHSVIEKGQTVTLRCDPISGHDNLYWYRRVMGKEIKFLLHFVKESKQDESGMPNNRFLAERTGGTYSTLKVQPAELEDSGVYFCASSPRPGLAGITGELFFGEGSRLTVL.

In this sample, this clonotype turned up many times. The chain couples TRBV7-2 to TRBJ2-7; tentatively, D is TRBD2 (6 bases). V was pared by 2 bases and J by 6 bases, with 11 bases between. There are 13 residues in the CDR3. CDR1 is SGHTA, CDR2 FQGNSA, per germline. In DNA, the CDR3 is TGTGCCAGCAGCTTATCACTAGCAGTCGAGCAGTACTTC. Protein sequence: CASSLSLAVEQYF.

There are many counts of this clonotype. The CDR3 region has the DNA TGCAGTGCTGTCTCAGGGGGCGTCACAGATACGCAGTATTTT. It codes for CSAVSGGVTDTQYF. V usage is TRBV20-1 and J usage is TRBJ2-3, with TRBD1 matching 8 bases. The junction had 6 bases not matched to a gene; V was cut back by 5 bases and J by 2 bases. Per germline, CDR1 DFQATT and CDR2 SNEGSKA (reference sequence). The CDR3 is made up of 14 amino acids.

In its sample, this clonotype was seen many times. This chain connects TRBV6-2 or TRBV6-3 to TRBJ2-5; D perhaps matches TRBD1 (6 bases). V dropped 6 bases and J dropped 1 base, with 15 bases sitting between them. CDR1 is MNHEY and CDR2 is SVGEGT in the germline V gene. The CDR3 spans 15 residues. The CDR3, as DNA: TGTGCCAGCAGACAGACAGGAAACCTCCAAGAGACCCAGTACTTC. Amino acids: CASRQTGNLQETQYF.

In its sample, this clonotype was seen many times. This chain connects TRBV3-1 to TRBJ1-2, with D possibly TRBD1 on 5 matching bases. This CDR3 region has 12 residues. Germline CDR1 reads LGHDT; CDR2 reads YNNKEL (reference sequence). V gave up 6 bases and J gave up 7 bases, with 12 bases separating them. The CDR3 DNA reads TGTGCCAGCAGGGACACCGGTCTTGGCTACACCTTC. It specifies CASRDTGLGYTF.